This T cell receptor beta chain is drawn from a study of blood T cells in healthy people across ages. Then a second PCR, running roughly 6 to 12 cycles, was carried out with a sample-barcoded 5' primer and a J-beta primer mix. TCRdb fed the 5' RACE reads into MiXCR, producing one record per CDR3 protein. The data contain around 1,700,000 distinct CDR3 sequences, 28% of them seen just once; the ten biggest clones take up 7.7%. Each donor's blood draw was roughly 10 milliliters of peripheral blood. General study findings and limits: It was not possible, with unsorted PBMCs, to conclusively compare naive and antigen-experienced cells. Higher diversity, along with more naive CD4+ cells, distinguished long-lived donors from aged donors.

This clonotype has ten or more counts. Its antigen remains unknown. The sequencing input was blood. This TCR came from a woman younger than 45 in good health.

The chain's CDR3 is CASSVGRDSLYEQYF. CDR3 DNA sequence: TGTGCCAGCAGCGTAGGCCGGGACAGTCTCTACGAGCAGTACTTC. This rearrangement joins TRBV9 to TRBJ2-7, with 7 bases fitting TRBD1. The CDR3 sequence is 15 residues long. Germline V gives CDR1 SGDLS, CDR2 YYNGEE. Unmatched junction bases numbered 6, after V lost 0 bases and J lost 3 bases.